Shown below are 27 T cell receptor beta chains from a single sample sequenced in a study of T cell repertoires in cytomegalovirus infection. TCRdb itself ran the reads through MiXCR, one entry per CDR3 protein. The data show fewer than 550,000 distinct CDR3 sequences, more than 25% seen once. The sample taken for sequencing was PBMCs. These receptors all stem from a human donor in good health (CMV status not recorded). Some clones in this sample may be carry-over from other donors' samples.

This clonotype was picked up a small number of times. The CDR3 reads CASSLFAGDFNEQYF. The CDR3 region has the DNA TGTGCCAGCAGCTTATTTGCTGGGGATTTCAACGAGCAGTACTTC. The V and J genes are TRBV7-7 and TRBJ2-7; D is unclear. Germline CDR1 SSHAT, CDR2 FNYEAQ (reference sequence). Between the trimmed V and J ends, which lost 2 bases and 5 bases, there was a span of 16 bases. This CDR3 is 15 amino acids long. Filled out from reference TRBV7-7 and TRBJ2-7, the complete variable domain reads GAGVSQSPRYKVTKRGQDVTLRCDPISSHATLYWYQQALGQGPEFLTYFNYEAQPDKSGLPSDRFSAERPEGSISTLTIQRTEQRDSAMYRCASSLFAGDFNEQYFGPGTRLTVT.

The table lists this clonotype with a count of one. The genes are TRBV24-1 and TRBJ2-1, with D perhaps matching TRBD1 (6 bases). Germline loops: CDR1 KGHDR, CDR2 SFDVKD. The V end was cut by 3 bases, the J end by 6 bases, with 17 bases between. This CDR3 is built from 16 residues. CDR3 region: CATSDRGQGNFNEQFF. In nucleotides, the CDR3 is TGTGCCACCAGTGATAGAGGCCAGGGGAACTTCAATGAGCAGTTCTTC.

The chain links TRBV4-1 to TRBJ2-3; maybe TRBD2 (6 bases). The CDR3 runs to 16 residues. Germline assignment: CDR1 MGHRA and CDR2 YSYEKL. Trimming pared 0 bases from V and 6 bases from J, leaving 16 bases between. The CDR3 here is CASSQEKGAGSDTQYF. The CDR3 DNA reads TGCGCCAGCAGCCAAGAAAAAGGAGCGGGCTCTGATACGCAGTATTTT.

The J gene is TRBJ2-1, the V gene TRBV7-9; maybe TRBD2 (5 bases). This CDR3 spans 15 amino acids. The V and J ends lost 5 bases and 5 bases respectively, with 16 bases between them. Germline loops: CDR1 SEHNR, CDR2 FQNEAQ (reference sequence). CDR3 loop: CASSARGTGNNEQFF. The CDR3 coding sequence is TGTGCCAGCAGCGCCCGGGGAACCGGGAACAATGAGCAGTTCTTC.

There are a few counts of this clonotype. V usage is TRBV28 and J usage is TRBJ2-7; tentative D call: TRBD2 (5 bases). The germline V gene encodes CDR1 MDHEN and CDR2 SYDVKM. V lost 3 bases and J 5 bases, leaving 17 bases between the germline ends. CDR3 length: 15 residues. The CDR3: CASSFWIAQVHEQYF. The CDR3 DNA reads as TGTGCCAGCAGTTTCTGGATAGCGCAAGTCCACGAGCAGTACTTC.

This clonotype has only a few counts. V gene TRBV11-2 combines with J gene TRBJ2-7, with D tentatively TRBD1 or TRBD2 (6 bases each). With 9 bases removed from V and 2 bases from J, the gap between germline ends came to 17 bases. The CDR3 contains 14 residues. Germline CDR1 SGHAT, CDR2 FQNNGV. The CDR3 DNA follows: TGTGCCAGATGGGGGGCGGGCGGTACCTACGAGCAGTACGTC. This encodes CARWGAGGTYEQYV.

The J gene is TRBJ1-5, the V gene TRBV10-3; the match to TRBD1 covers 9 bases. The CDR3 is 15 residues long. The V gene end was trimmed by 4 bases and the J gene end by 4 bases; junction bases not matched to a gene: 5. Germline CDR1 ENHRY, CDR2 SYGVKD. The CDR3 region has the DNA TGTGCCATCAGTGGTAGTGGACAGGGGAATCAGCCCCAGCATTTT. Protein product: CAISGSGQGNQPQHF.

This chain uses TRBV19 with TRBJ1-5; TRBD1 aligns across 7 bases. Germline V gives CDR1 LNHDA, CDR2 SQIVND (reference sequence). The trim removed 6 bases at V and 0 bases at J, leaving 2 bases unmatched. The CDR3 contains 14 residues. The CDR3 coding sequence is TGTGCCAGTAGCCAGGGGGATAGCAATCAGCCCCAGCATTTT. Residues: CASSQGDSNQPQHF.

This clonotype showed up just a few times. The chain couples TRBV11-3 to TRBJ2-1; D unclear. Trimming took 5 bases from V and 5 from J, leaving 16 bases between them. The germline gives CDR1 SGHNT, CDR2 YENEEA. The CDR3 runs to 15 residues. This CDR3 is CASSPPILVHNEQFF. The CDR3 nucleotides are TGTGCCAGCAGCCCGCCTATTCTGGTACACAATGAGCAGTTCTTC.

The chain's CDR3 is CASSSQGMLNYEQYF. CDR3 in DNA: TGTGCCAGCAGTAGTCAGGGAATGCTCAACTACGAGCAGTACTTC. The chain uses TRBV28 and TRBJ2-7; D might be TRBD1 (5 bases). This CDR3 is 15 amino acids long. Germline V CDR1 and CDR2: MDHEN, SYDVKM. V lost 5 bases and J 3 bases, leaving 17 bases between the germline ends.

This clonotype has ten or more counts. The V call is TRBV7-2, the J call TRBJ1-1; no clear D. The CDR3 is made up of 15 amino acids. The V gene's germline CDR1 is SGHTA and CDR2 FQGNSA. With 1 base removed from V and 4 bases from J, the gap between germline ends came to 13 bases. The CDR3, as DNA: TGTGCCAGCAGCTTAGTACTGGTGGGCTTCACTGAAGCTTTCTTT. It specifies CASSLVLVGFTEAFF.

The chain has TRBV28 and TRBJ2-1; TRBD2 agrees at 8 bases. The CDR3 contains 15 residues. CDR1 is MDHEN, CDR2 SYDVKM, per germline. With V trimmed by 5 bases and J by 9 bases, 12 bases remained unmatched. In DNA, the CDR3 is TGTGCCAGCAGTCAAACGGCAGCGGGAGTATTTGAGCAGTTCTTC. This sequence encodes CASSQTAAGVFEQFF.

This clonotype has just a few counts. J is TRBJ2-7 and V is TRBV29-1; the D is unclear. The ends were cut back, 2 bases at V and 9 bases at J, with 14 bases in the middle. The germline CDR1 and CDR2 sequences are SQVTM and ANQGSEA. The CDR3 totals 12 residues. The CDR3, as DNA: TGCAGCGTTGAACTTAACTCCGTCGGGCAGTACTTC. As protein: CSVELNSVGQYF.

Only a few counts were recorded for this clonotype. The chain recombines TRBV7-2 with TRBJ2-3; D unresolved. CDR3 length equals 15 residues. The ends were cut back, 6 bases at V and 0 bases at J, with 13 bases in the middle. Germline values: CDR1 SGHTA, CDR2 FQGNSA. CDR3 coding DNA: TGTGCCAGCAGTAAAACTCGGGTCAGCACAGATACGCAGTATTTT. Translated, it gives CASSKTRVSTDTQYF.

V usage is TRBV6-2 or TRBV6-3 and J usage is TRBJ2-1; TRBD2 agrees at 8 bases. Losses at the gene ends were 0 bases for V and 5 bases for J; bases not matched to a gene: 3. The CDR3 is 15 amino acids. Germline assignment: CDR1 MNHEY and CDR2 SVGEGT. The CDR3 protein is CASSYSMREDNEQFF. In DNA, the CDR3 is TGTGCCAGCAGTTACTCGATGCGGGAGGACAATGAGCAGTTCTTC.

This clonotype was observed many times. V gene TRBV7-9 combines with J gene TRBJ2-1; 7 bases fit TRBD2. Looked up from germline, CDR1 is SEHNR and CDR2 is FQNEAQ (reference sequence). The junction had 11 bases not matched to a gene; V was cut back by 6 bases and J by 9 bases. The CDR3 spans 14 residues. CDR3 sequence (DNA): TGTGCCAGCAGTTTCACCATAACTAGCGTTGAGCAGTTCTTC. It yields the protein CASSFTITSVEQFF.

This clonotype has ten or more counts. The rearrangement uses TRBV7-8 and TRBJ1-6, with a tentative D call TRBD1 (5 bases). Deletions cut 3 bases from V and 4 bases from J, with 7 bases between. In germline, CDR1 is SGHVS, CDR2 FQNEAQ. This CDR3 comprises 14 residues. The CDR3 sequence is CASSLSGYNSPLHF. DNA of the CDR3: TGTGCCAGCAGCTTGTCAGGGTATAATTCACCCCTCCACTTT.

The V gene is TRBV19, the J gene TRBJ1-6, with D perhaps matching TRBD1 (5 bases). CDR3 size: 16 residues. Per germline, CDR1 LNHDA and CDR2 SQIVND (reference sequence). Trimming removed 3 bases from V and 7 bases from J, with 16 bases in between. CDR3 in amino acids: CASSIFAGTDNSPLHF. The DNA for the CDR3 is TGTGCCAGTAGTATCTTCGCAGGGACGGACAATTCACCCCTCCACTTT.

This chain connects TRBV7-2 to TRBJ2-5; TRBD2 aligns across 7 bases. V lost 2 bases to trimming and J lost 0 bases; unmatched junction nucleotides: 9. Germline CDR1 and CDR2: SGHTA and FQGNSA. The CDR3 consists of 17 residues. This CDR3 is CASSLPQGGLNQETQYF. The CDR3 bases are TGTGCCAGCAGCTTACCCCAGGGAGGGCTTAACCAAGAGACCCAGTACTTC.

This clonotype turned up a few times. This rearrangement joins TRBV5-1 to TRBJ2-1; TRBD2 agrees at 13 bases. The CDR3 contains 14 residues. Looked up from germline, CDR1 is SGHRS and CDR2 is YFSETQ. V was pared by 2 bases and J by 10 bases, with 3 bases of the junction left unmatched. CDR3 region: CASSFTSGRGEQFF. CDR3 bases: TGCGCCAGCAGCTTTACTAGCGGGAGGGGCGAGCAGTTCTTC.

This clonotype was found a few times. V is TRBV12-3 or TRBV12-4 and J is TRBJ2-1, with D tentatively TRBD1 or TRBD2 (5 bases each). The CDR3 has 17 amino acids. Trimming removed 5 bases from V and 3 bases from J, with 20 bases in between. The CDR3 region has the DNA TGTGCCAGCAGTACCCGGGGCCAACTCGCCCTCTACAATGAGCAGTTCTTC. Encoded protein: CASSTRGQLALYNEQFF.

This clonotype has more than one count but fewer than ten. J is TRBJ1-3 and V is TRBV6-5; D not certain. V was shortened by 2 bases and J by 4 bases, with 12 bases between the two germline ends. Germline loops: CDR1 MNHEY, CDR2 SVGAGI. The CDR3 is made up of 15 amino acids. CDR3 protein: CASSYGVGLGNTIYF. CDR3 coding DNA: TGTGCCAGCAGTTACGGCGTGGGTCTGGGAAACACCATATATTTT.

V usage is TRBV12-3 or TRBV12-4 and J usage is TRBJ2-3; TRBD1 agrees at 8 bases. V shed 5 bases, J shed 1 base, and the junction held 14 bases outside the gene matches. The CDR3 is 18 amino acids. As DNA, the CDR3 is TGTGCCAGCAGTCGGTGGACAGGGATCGACCATGGCACAGATACGCAGTATTTT. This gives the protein CASSRWTGIDHGTDTQYF.

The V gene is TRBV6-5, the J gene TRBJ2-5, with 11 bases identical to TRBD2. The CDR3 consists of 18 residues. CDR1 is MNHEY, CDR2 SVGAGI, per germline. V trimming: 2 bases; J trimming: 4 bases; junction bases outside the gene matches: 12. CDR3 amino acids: CASSYGHRIAGGPETQYF. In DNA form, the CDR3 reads TGTGCCAGCAGTTACGGACACAGAATAGCGGGAGGGCCAGAGACCCAGTACTTC.

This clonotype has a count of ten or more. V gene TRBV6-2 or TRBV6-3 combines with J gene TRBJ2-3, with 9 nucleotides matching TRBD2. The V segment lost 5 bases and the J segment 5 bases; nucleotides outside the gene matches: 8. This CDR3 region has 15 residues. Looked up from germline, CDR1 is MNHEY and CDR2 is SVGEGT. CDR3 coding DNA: TGTGCCAGCAGTGCCCTTAGCGGGAGATTAGATACGCAGTATTTT. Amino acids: CASSALSGRLDTQYF.

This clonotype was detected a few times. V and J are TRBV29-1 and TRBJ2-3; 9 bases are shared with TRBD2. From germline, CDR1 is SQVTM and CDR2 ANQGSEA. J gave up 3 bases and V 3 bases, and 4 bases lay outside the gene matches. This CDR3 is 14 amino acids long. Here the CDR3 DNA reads TGCAGCGTTGACGGGGCGGGAGGGACAGATACGCAGTATTTT. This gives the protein CSVDGAGGTDTQYF.

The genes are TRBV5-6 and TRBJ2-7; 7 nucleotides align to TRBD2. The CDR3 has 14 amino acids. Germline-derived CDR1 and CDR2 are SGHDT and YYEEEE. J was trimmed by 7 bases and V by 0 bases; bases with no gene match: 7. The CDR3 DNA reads TGTGCCAGCAGCTTGGGTGCGGGAGCGGAAGAGCAGTACGTC. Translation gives CASSLGAGAEEQYV.